This T cell receptor beta chain was sequenced for a study of cytomegalovirus exposure and HLA in healthy donors (dated by TCRdb to the late 2010s). About the investigation overall: An earlier analysis of some 600 of the donors reported 250 to 350 Gb of sequence data and around 100 million unique TCR beta sequences obtained from about 180 million T cells. The later analysis used no new phenotypic data to find candidate immune exposures, relying instead on TCR beta sequences and their occurrence across donors. On average, roughly 240,000 unique TCR beta nucleotide sequences were sequenced per donor among about 400 genotyped donors of the cohort, with around 19% of those sequences being non-productive. HLA typing included class I and class II loci at four-digit resolution. A later analysis re-examined previously published TCR beta repertoires from just over 650 donors and added high-resolution HLA genotyping to investigate patterns of TCR occurrence. To predict cytomegalovirus infection status, the study combined high-throughput TCR immunosequencing, statistical association of individual TCRs with disease status, and machine learning. Among the roughly 400 genotyped donors, around 79% belonged to the genetic ancestry cluster associated with self-reported Caucasian donors. A later genetic analysis took genome-wide SNP genotypes for 398 of the 666 donors and used that subset as a discovery cohort. The number of donors typed differed by locus, with roughly 620-630 for A, B, C, DRB1 and DQB1, around 520 for DQA1, over 600 for DPA1, and some 440 for DPB1. About 280 gigabases of sequencing data and 70 million to 85 million unique TCR sequences were included in an early release covering roughly 600 HLA-typed donors. The aim of the study was to test whether cataloging public T cell receptors could identify signatures of past pathogen exposure. Donor age, sex, ethnicity and CMV serostatus were compiled alongside the repertoire data. The T cell repertoires of roughly 660 subjects were profiled by immunosequencing and related to cytomegalovirus serostatus. All discovery cohort repertoires had been generated on a single sequencing platform. To decide whether each TCR beta V gene segment behaved as functional or pseudogenic, an earlier analysis of some 600 of the donors relied on high-throughput TCR beta sequencing. A separate validation cohort of roughly 120 different subjects was used in addition to the roughly 620-subject first cohort. Because of strong linkage in the cohort, a few DR-DQ haplotypes were treated as single units for association and clustering.

Inclusive of the bounding cysteine and phenylalanine, the CDR3 is 15 residues long. Here the CDR3 DNA is all that survives: 45 bases in frame from base 1. V loses 0 bases at its end and J loses 7 bases; junction bases beyond the gene matches: 1. In the germline V gene, CDR1 corresponds to MNHEY and CDR2 to SVGAGI. Overall study results and their limits: An earlier analysis of roughly 570 of the donors showed that most TCR beta V segments appeared in productive rearrangements either about 87% or about 30% of the time, which broadly matched IMGT annotations. It was suggested by the authors that the approach could potentially be generalized to other disease states and immunological phenotypes. A later analysis reported that several top co-occurrence clusters appeared linked to parvovirus B19, influenza, CMV and Epstein-Barr virus. The classifier was reported to diagnose cytomegalovirus status with high specificity and sensitivity in both the original and validation cohorts. Roughly uniform sequencing depth across donors was assumed in presence/absence analyses, although this assumption may not hold. The only immune exposure information available for the cohort was CMV serostatus. A few of the identified cytomegalovirus-associated TCR beta chains were confirmed in vitro to be specific for cytomegalovirus antigens. A further reported finding was that TCR beta sequences accurately predicted the HLA-A and HLA-B alleles for most subjects in the first cohort. Compared with equally common non-associated chains, HLA-associated TCR beta chains in a later analysis were more clonally expanded and had lower generation probabilities. In a later analysis, around 17,000 TCR beta sequences were associated with specific HLA alleles at a false discovery rate of 0.05. Because some donors lacked HLA typing at each locus, the association tests relied only on the typed subset. Because counts were too low, around 18 rarely observed V segments, including chromosome 9 orphons, were left out of the earlier analysis of 587 of the donors. Some IMGT-functional V segments, including TRBV6-2 and TRBV6-3, could not be told apart with the 87-base-pair reads, so those segments were excluded. Assigning TCR associations to individual alleles was difficult when HLA alleles, especially DR and DQ, strongly co-occurred. Correlated functional status among segregating V segments might be attributable to linkage disequilibrium, but an unknown experimental factor could not be ruled out. Most CMV-associated TCR beta chains appeared to be HLA-restricted in a later analysis, and the HLA associations seemed to be driven largely by CMV exposure. The study gave a list of 150 to 200 TCR beta chains associated with cytomegalovirus. While some public TCRs were present in many individuals, most TCR sequences turned up only very rarely across donors. A cluster of highly shared sequence variants was judged likely to be a technical artifact of the sequencing pipeline. According to a later analysis, TCR association rates differed among HLA loci, with DRB1 alleles showing the most associated TCRs and HLA-C alleles showing the fewest. In a later genetic analysis, a missense DCLRE1C variant was associated with V-gene and J-gene trimming of TCR beta chains, and the association was replicated in an independent cohort. A later genetic analysis reported fewer N-insertions in productive TCRs among donors in an Asian-associated ancestry cluster than the roughly 670-donor mean. Only TCR beta chains were sequenced in this cohort, and the absence of alpha or paired-chain data limited detectable features.

Receptor amplification or capture employed the immunoSEQ multiplex PCR assay. A mixture of 60 forward primers for TCR Vbeta segments and 13 reverse primers for TCR Jbeta segments was used in the multiplex PCR. The CDR3 region of rearranged TCR beta genes was amplified from genomic DNA by a multiplex PCR assay. The Illumina HiSeq System was used to sequence the amplified TCR beta libraries as 87-base-pair reads. The authors' analysis ran thus. In a later analysis, roughly 80 million unique TCR beta chains were counted across the roughly 610 repertoires, and roughly 10 million of these chains were shared by at least two donors. Raw reads were error-corrected and collapsed into unique sequences by a nearest-neighbor algorithm in which closely related sequences were merged to remove PCR and sequencing errors. To assign V, D and J gene segments, CDR3 sequences were aligned to IMGT reference sequences. Each retained sequence needed at least a six-nucleotide match to both a V gene segment and a J gene segment. Rearrangements were classified as productive when the CDR3 lacked stop codons and remained in frame with V and J, and all other rearrangements were classified as non-productive. Following IMGT convention, CDR3 was defined as the stretch from the second conserved V-encoded cysteine up to the conserved J-encoded phenylalanine. The earlier analysis of 500 to 600 of the donors excluded sequences that lacked an unambiguous match to a single V gene segment. An earlier analysis of 450 to 650 of the donors called V segments functional above 56.7% productive rearrangements and segregating when the between-donor standard deviation exceeded 5%. A statistical classification framework was built to diagnose cytomegalovirus status from the catalog of TCR beta chain sequences. In a later analysis, TCR nucleotide sequences were compared against IMGT/GENE-DB human TR gene sequences so that V and J genes could be assigned. The TCRdist pipeline was used in a later analysis to assign CDR3 sequences and most-parsimonious VDJ recombination scenarios. In a later analysis, each TCR beta chain was defined by its CDR3 amino acid sequence together with its V-gene family, and reads lacking a unique V-gene family were excluded. As a way to deal with suspected cross-contamination and a sequencing artifact, a later analysis dropped hundreds of nucleotide sequences that were highly shared and had low generation probability. In a later analysis, a clonal expansion index for each public chain was calculated from normalized within-repertoire ranks of inferred template counts. In a later analysis, generation probabilities were computed using a VDJ recombination model fitted to out-of-frame rearrangements, and the results were checked against IGoR. In a later analysis, hypergeometric tests were used to score TCR-TCR, TCR-HLA and TCR-CMV co-occurrence, with a repertoire-size bias correction applied to TCR pairs. To estimate false discovery rates, a later analysis permuted the HLA or CMV assignments 20 times. In a later analysis, co-occurring TCRs were grouped using DBSCAN, with TCRdist sequence similarity added in when clustering inside HLA-allele-positive subsets. For co-occurrence clustering, repertoires with fewer than 30,000 or more than 120,000 public chains were excluded, along with four to six repertoires with anomalous nucleotide sharing. TCRdb holds this immuneACCESS table with in-frame rearrangements only. Some clones are missing; in checked studies, unresolved V genes explain under half, and the rest has no known cause. That table is the source of V, J and clone size, and D and trimming were worked out from the DNA. The sample contains 100,000 to 140,000 clones, 77% of them found a single time. The ten largest clones represent roughly 3.9% of the sample.

This clone was seen only once. This clone's antigen is unknown. Base-call qualities are not available, and no considerably larger clone is one nucleotide away. In total, about 650 healthy bone marrow donors made up the cohort. All cohort members were sampled while nominally healthy, although unrecorded immune exposures were likely present. The donor tested CMV seronegative and was one of the 352 seronegative cohort members. Each donor provided a peripheral blood sample, and peripheral blood mononuclear cells were used for TCR beta sequencing. The Qiagen DNeasy Blood Extraction Kit was used to extract genomic DNA from the blood cell samples.

Sequencing input: PBMCs. The origin of this receptor is a male donor in good health and CMV-seronegative. The chain was built from TRBV6-5 and TRBJ2-1, and 12 junctional nucleotides match TRBD2. Here is the DNA: TGTGCCAGCAGTTACTCGACTAGCGGGAGTAATGAGCAGTTCTTC. The translation is CASSYSTSGSNEQFF.